This T cell receptor beta chain was identified in a study of cytomegalovirus exposure and HLA in healthy donors. On this clone itself: What it binds is not known.

General study points: Later work associated roughly 15,000 TCR beta sequences with HLA alleles at 0.05 false discovery rate. Roughly uniform depth of sequencing across donors was assumed in presence/absence analyses. Further analysis was carried out later, and it showed several of the most significant clusters appearing linked to common viral pathogens.

V was trimmed by 6 bases and J by 0 bases, leaving 2 bases between them. The germline CDR1 and CDR2 sequences are MNHEY and SMNVEV (reference sequence). This CDR3 has 12 amino acids. PCR primers comprised 60 Vbeta and 13 Jbeta primers. Assay used: immunoSEQ multiplex PCR; TCRdb lists only in-frame clones, some missing. This table has roughly 180,000 clones, 70% to 80% appearing once. The sample consisted of PBMCs. The rearrangement uses TRBV27 and TRBJ2-2; the D is unclear. This clonotype was obtained from a girl under 18 in good health and CMV-seropositive. Here the CDR3 DNA reads TGTGCCAGCAGCGCGAACACCGGGGAGCTGTTTTTT. It yields the protein CASSANTGELFF.